Listed below are T cell receptor beta chains from one sample, sequenced in a study of blood T cell repertoires in COVID-19. Profiling relied on immunoSEQ multiplex PCR, and the TCRdb table lists in-frame clones only, not all of them. The sample records approximately 150,000 clones, about nine tenths being singletons. Sequenced input: peripheral blood. These receptors came from a man in his 60s with active or convalescent COVID-19. Both conserved end residues are part of each CDR3. The D gene is left open where the match is weak. A clone size is listed for some rows: how often the clone was seen (once, few, many), or a class if it is expanded.

j_call | clone_size | d_call | v_call | cdr3_aa | cdr3_nt
TRBJ1-2 | NA | NA | TRBV5-1 | CASSLTGEGYGYTF | TGCGCCAGCAGCTTGACCGGGGAGGGCTATGGCTACACCTTC
TRBJ1-6 | NA | NA | TRBV30 | CAWKRDYNSPLHF | TGTGCCTGGAAAAGGGACTACAATTCACCCCTCCACTTT
TRBJ1-2 | once | NA | TRBV11-2 | CASSISTGGRYGYTF | TGTGCCAGCAGCATTAGTACGGGGGGGCGGTATGGCTACACCTTC
TRBJ2-1 | NA | TRBD2 | TRBV5-1 | CASSLTSGSNEQFF | TGCGCCAGCAGCTTGACTAGCGGGTCCAATGAGCAGTTCTTC
TRBJ2-7 | NA | TRBD1 | TRBV5-1 | CASSFLYGTGISYEQYF | TGCGCCAGCAGCTTTCTATACGGGACAGGGATTTCCTACGAGCAGTACTTC
TRBJ2-7 | NA | TRBD1 | TRBV5-6 | CASSLYGQAAYEQYF | TGTGCCAGCAGCTTGTACGGACAGGCTGCCTACGAGCAGTACTTC
TRBJ2-3 | NA | TRBD2 | TRBV18 | CASSTQRGGSTDTQYF | TGTGCCAGCTCAACTCAACGGGGGGGAAGCACAGATACGCAGTATTTT
TRBJ2-7 | NA | NA | TRBV28 | CASSLESGYEQYF | TGTGCCAGCAGTTTAGAGTCGGGCTACGAGCAGTACTTC
TRBJ1-4 | NA | TRBD1 | TRBV5-1 | CASSLGTGSYEKLFF | TGCGCCAGCAGCTTGGGGACAGGGAGTTATGAAAAACTGTTTTTT
TRBJ2-7 | NA | NA | TRBV15 | CATSRGAGFHEQYF | TGTGCCACCAGCAGGGGGGCGGGTTTCCACGAGCAGTACTTC
TRBJ1-2 | NA | NA | TRBV2 | CASSEQGSNYGYTF | TGTGCCAGCAGTGAACAGGGGTCTAACTATGGCTACACCTTC
TRBJ1-2 | NA | TRBD1 | TRBV5-6 | CASSWGRQGAGGYTF | TGTGCCAGCAGCTGGGGGCGGCAGGGGGCCGGTGGCTACACCTTC
TRBJ1-5 | NA | NA | TRBV6-4 | CASRGQNQPQHF | TGTGCCAGCAGGGGACAAAATCAGCCCCAGCATTTT
TRBJ2-2 | NA | TRBD2 | TRBV2 | CASRGLAGDSGELFF | TGTGCCAGCAGGGGACTAGCGGGAGATTCCGGGGAGCTGTTTTTT
TRBJ1-3 | NA | NA | TRBV27 | CASRESSGNTIYF | TGTGCCAGCAGAGAGAGCTCTGGAAACACCATATATTTT
TRBJ1-5 | NA | NA | TRBV6-1 | CASSEAGSGGQPQHF | TGTGCCAGCAGTGAAGCGGGGAGCGGAGGTCAGCCCCAGCATTTT
TRBJ2-3 | NA | TRBD2 | TRBV5-4 | CASRDSGGAADTQYF | TGTGCCAGCAGGGATAGCGGGGGGGCCGCTGATACGCAGTATTTT
TRBJ2-1 | once | TRBD2 | TRBV6-5 | CASSYRLAGGYEQFF | TGTGCCAGCAGTTACCGACTAGCGGGGGGCTATGAGCAGTTCTTC